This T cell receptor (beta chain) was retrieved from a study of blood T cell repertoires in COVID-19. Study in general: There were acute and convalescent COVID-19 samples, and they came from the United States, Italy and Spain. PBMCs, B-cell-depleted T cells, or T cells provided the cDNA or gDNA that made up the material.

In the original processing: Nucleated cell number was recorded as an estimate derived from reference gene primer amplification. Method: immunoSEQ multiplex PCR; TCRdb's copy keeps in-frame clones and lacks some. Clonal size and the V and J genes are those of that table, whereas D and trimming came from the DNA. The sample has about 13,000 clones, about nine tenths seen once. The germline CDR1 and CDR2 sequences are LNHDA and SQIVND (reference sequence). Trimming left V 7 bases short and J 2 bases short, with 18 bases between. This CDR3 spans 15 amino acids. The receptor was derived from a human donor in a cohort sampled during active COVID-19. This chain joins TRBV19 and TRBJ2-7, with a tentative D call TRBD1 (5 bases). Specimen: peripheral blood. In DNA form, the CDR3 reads TGTGCCAGTAAGGATACAGGAAGCAACCCCTACGAGCAGTACTTC. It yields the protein CASKDTGSNPYEQYF.